Below, 23 T cell receptor beta chains from the same sample are listed, as sequenced in a study of regulatory T cells in long-lasting Graves disease. To make TCR beta libraries, researchers used iRepertoire HTBI primers and Arm-PCR of CDR3 regions. TCRdb used MiXCR to reprocess the multiplex PCR reads, holding one entry per CDR3 protein. Here the sample spans 440,000 or so distinct CDR3 sequences, 15% being singletons. Time point described: newly diagnosed GD, antithyroid drugs for less than 3 months. Following extraction of RNA from PBMCs, that RNA was used to make the TCR library. The same sample was also studied in work on T cells in Graves' hyperthyroidism and ophthalmopathy.

This specimen was peripheral blood mononuclear cells (PBMCs), taken at new diagnosis, from a patient treated with antithyroid drugs. All receptors come from a woman aged 25 to 39 with Graves disease.

This clonotype was seen ten or more times. The chain uses TRBV13 and TRBJ2-4, with no clear D. Looked up from germline, CDR1 is PRHDT and CDR2 is FYEKMQ (reference sequence). The germline V and J ends were trimmed by 5 bases and 0 bases, with 5 bases remaining between them. This CDR3 region has 13 residues. The CDR3 region is CASSQRAKNIQYF. CDR3 DNA: TGTGCCAGCAGCCAGCGAGCCAAAAACATTCAGTACTTC. Combining the CDR3 with reference TRBV13 and TRBJ2-4 gives the whole variable domain AAGVIQSPRHLIKEKRETATLKCYPIPRHDTVYWYQQGPGQDPQFLISFYEKMQSDKGSIPDRFSAQQFSDYHSELNMSSLELGDSALYFCASSQRAKNIQYFGAGTRLSVL.

This clonotype has a count of ten or more. CDR3 amino acids: CASSYRDPSRNEQFF. The CDR3 coding sequence is TGTGCCAGCAGTTATCGGGATCCCAGTCGTAATGAGCAGTTCTTC. This chain connects TRBV6-5 to TRBJ2-1; D is possibly TRBD2 (5 bases). The CDR3 loop spans 15 amino acids. Looked up from germline, CDR1 is MNHEY and CDR2 is SVGAGI. V lost 3 bases, J lost 7 bases, and 16 bases lay in between.

This clonotype appeared a few times. The chain couples TRBV20-1 to TRBJ2-7; D not certain. The CDR3 has 13 amino acids. Trimming left V 4 bases short and J 4 bases short, with 14 bases between. The germline V gene has CDR1 DFQATT and CDR2 SNEGSKA (reference sequence). The DNA for the CDR3 is TGCAGTGCTAATGGCTTACAGACTTACGAGCAGTACTTC. Amino acids: CSANGLQTYEQYF.

This clonotype was observed a handful of times. The rearrangement joins TRBV19 to TRBJ1-2; D not resolved. The CDR3 has 13 residues. V was clipped by 1 base and J by 2 bases, with 5 bases between them. Germline loops: CDR1 LNHDA, CDR2 SQIVND (reference sequence). CDR3 region: CASSIGYNYGYTF. The CDR3 region has the DNA TGTGCCAGTAGTATAGGGTACAACTATGGCTACACCTTC.

As to this clonotype: This probably arose from a read error, given a far larger clone one base away. V usage is TRBV11-2 and J usage is TRBJ2-1; no clear D. There are 15 residues in the CDR3. Looked up from germline, CDR1 is SGHAT and CDR2 is FQNNGV. The CDR3 nucleotides read TGTGCCAGCAGACAACGAGACGAAAGCTACAATGAGCAGTCCTTC. Its protein is CASRQRDESYNEQSF.

This clonotype was detected a few times. The junction differs from germline at one of its ends, possibly a read error. The CDR3 bases are TGTGCCAGCGGGGGGACTAGCGGAAACACCGTGGAGCTGTTTTTT. This sequence encodes CASGGTSGNTVELFF. The chain employs TRBV11-3 and TRBJ2-2, with 11 bases matching TRBD2. Germline V lookup: CDR1 SGHNT, CDR2 YENEEA. This CDR3 contains 15 residues.

This clonotype was counted ten times or more. The DNA of the CDR3 is TGTGCCAGCAGTTTTTATCGGTGGGGGGCAGGCACAGATACGCAGTATTTT. This encodes CASSFYRWGAGTDTQYF. J is TRBJ2-3 and V is TRBV28; either TRBD1 or TRBD2 may supply D (6 bases each). V lost 3 bases to trimming and J lost 1 base, with 17 bases between them. The germline gives CDR1 MDHEN, CDR2 SYDVKM. This CDR3 is built from 17 residues.

This clonotype showed up many times. The V and J genes are TRBV2 and TRBJ2-2; 9 bases align to TRBD1. This CDR3 is built from 15 residues. Looked up from germline, CDR1 is SNHLY and CDR2 is FYNNEI. V shed 6 bases, J shed 6 bases, and the junction held 8 bases outside the gene matches. The CDR3 nucleotides are TGTGCCAGCAGGACAATACAGGGGGCGGCCGGGGAGCTGTTTTTT. Its translation is CASRTIQGAAGELFF.

This clonotype was seen a handful of times. A much more abundant neighbour one base away suggests this may be a read error. V gene TRBV12-3 or TRBV12-4 combines with J gene TRBJ2-5, with TRBD2 matching over 9 bases. The CDR3 contains 15 residues. Germline trimming cut 5 bases from V and 4 bases from J; bases unmatched to any gene: 8. CDR3 in DNA: TGTGCCAGCAGTGAGGGCGGGAGGGCTGGAGAGACCCAGTACTTC. Translating gives CASSEGGRAGETQYF.

This clonotype was observed a handful of times. V is TRBV12-3 or TRBV12-4 and J is TRBJ2-1; D is uncertain. The CDR3 is 11 residues long. Trimming took off 6 bases at V and 6 bases at J, with 6 bases between the two ends. CDR3 sequence reads: CASRGINEQFF. CDR3 DNA sequence: TGTGCCAGCAGAGGGATCAATGAGCAGTTCTTC.

About this clonotype: This is likely an artifact of a read error, given a far larger clone one base away. The chain couples TRBV28 to TRBJ1-2; D is unclear. The CDR3 runs to 12 residues. The V end was cut by 4 bases, the J end by 1 base, with 4 bases between. In germline, CDR1 is MDHEN, CDR2 SYDVKM. CDR3 sequence (DNA): TGTGCCAGCAGTTCCATTAACTATGGCTACACCTTC. Its translation is CASSSINYGYTF.

This clonotype was recorded a few times. At one end, the junction sequence differs from germline, possibly due to a read error. J is TRBJ2-1 and V is TRBV2, with unresolved D. Germline CDR1 SNHLY, CDR2 FYNNEI. This CDR3 is built from 16 residues. Here the CDR3 reads CASSETARPTYDEQFF. The CDR3 DNA follows: TGTGCCAGCAGTGAAACGGCGAGGCCAACCTACGATGAGCAGTTCTTC.

The chain has TRBV29-1 and TRBJ2-5, with D perhaps matching TRBD2 (6 bases). The V end was cut by 4 bases, the J end by 5 bases, with 14 bases between. The CDR3 totals 13 residues. CDR1 is SQVTM, CDR2 ANQGSEA, per germline. The CDR3, as DNA: TGCAGCGTTGGACTAGTCCCGCAGGAGACCCAGTACTTC. As protein: CSVGLVPQETQYF.

The V call is TRBV4-1, the J call TRBJ2-5, with 7 positions matching TRBD2. The CDR3 spans 15 residues. CDR1 and CDR2 from the germline V gene are MGHRA and YSYEKL. The V segment lost 0 bases and the J segment 3 bases; nucleotides outside the gene matches: 4. CDR3 sequence: CASSQDLLAEETQYF. The CDR3 coding sequence is TGCGCCAGCAGCCAAGATCTCCTAGCGGAAGAGACCCAGTACTTC.

The chain joins TRBV19 to TRBJ2-3; D may correspond to TRBD1 or TRBD2 (7 bases each). Germline CDR1 and CDR2: LNHDA and SQIVND (reference sequence). V dropped 5 bases and J dropped 0 bases, with 15 bases sitting between them. The CDR3 has 16 amino acids. The CDR3 DNA reads as TGTGCCAGTAGTCCCAGGGGGGGCCCTAGCACAGATACGCAGTATTTT. Translating gives CASSPRGGPSTDTQYF.

This clonotype was recorded many times. The chain uses TRBV20-1 and TRBJ2-3; TRBD1 agrees at 11 bases. Per germline, CDR1 DFQATT and CDR2 SNEGSKA (reference sequence). The CDR3 spans 15 residues. The ends lost 4 bases at V and 6 bases at J; junction bases unmatched: 9. CDR3 protein: CSANPGQGVVDTQYF. The CDR3 DNA sequence: TGCAGTGCTAACCCGGGACAGGGGGTTGTGGATACGCAGTATTTT.

V usage is TRBV7-9 and J usage is TRBJ1-3; D gene uncertain. Germline V CDR1 and CDR2: SEHNR, FQNEAQ (reference sequence). The length of the CDR3 is 16 residues. V shed 0 bases and J shed 0 bases, with 9 bases lying between them. The CDR3 DNA sequence: TGTGCCAGCAGCTTAGCAGGCGCCACCTCTGGAAACACCATATATTTT. Protein: CASSLAGATSGNTIYF.

The table lists this clonotype with many counts. The V and J genes are TRBV28 and TRBJ2-7; 11 nucleotides agree with TRBD2. Germline assignment: CDR1 MDHEN and CDR2 SYDVKM. CDR3 length: 15 residues. Trimming cost V 6 bases and J 0 bases; bases outside gene matches: 4. CDR3 residues: CASSVAGGSSYEQYF. Written as DNA, the CDR3 is TGTGCCAGCAGCGTAGCGGGAGGGAGCTCCTACGAGCAGTACTTC. The full variable domain, its missing parts supplied by reference TRBV28 and TRBJ2-7, is DVKVTQSSRYLVKRTGEKVFLECVQDMDHENMFWYRQDPGLGLRLIYFSYDVKMKEKGDIPEGYSVSREKKERFSLILESASTNQTSMYLCASSVAGGSSYEQYFGPGTRLTVT.

This clonotype was recorded at least ten times. The chain recombines TRBV6-1 with TRBJ1-2; no clear D. Germline CDR1 and CDR2: MNHNS and SASEGT. There are 11 residues in the CDR3. Between the trimmed V and J ends, which lost 1 base and 7 bases, there was a span of 4 bases. The CDR3 loop is CASSEGVGYTF. In nucleotides, the CDR3 is TGTGCCAGCAGTGAAGGGGTTGGCTACACCTTC.

Many counts were recorded for this clonotype. V and J are TRBV7-6 and TRBJ2-1; D uncertain. V was shortened by 4 bases and J by 8 bases, with 12 bases between the two germline ends. CDR3 length equals 13 residues. Germline V gene sequence: CDR1 SGHVS, CDR2 FNYEAQ. The CDR3 sequence is CASSSRRSYEQFF. The CDR3 DNA sequence: TGTGCCAGCAGCTCCAGAAGATCGTATGAGCAGTTCTTC.

This clonotype was observed a handful of times. The chain has TRBV19 and TRBJ2-1, with D maybe TRBD1 (6 bases). Germline loops: CDR1 LNHDA, CDR2 SQIVND (reference sequence). The CDR3 contains 15 residues. Trimming removed 4 bases at V and 1 base at J, with 11 bases between. DNA for the CDR3: TGTGCCAGTAGTACTGACAGGTGGTCCTACAATGAGCAGTTCTTC. Protein: CASSTDRWSYNEQFF.

This clonotype was recorded a few times. The chain carries TRBV24-1 and TRBJ1-5, with 9 nucleotides matching TRBD1. Trimming cost V 9 bases and J 5 bases; bases outside gene matches: 4. The CDR3 sequence is 13 residues long. Germline loops: CDR1 KGHDR, CDR2 SFDVKD. The CDR3 nucleotides read TGTGCCACCCAGAGGACAGGGGATCAGCCCCAGCATTTT. The encoded protein is CATQRTGDQPQHF.

There are many counts of this clonotype. The chain has TRBV2 and TRBJ2-1; possible D gene TRBD2, 6 bases. In germline, CDR1 is SNHLY, CDR2 FYNNEI. V lost 8 bases to trimming and J lost 4 bases, with 18 bases between them. The CDR3 totals 15 residues. The CDR3 sequence: CASGRSGRPYNEQFF. DNA for the CDR3: TGTGCCAGCGGACGAAGCGGGCGACCGTACAATGAGCAGTTCTTC.